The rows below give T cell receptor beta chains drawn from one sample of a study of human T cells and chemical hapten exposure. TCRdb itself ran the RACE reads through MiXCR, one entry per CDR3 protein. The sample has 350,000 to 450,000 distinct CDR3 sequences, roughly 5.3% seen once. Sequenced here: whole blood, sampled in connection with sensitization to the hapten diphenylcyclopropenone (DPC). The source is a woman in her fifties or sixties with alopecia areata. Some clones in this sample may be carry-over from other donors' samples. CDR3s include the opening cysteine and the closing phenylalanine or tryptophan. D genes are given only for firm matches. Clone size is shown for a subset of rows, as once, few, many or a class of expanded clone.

cdr3_aa: CASSDRGLQPQHF; cdr3_nt: TGTGCCAGCAGTGACAGGGGGCTTCAGCCCCAGCATTTT; j_call: TRBJ1-5; d_call: TRBD1; clone_size: NA; v_call: TRBV27
cdr3_aa: CASSLVTGYGYTF; cdr3_nt: TGCGCCAGCAGCTTGGTAACAGGCTATGGCTACACCTTC; j_call: TRBJ1-2; d_call: NA; clone_size: NA; v_call: TRBV5-1
cdr3_aa: CASSQERYRPEQYF; cdr3_nt: TGCGCCAGCAGCCAAGAAAGGTATCGGCCCGAGCAGTACTTC; j_call: TRBJ2-7; d_call: NA; clone_size: many; v_call: TRBV4-3
cdr3_aa: CASSLRYGKETQYF; cdr3_nt: TGCGCCAGCAGCTTGAGATACGGAAAAGAGACCCAGTACTTC; j_call: TRBJ2-5; d_call: NA; clone_size: NA; v_call: TRBV5-1
cdr3_aa: CASRGRLAGTPGETQYF; cdr3_nt: TGTGCCAGCAGGGGGAGACTAGCGGGGACCCCGGGAGAGACCCAGTACTTC; j_call: TRBJ2-5; d_call: TRBD2; clone_size: many; v_call: TRBV6-6
cdr3_aa: CASSEGAGEAFF; cdr3_nt: TGTGCCAGCAGTGAAGGGGCGGGAGAAGCTTTCTTT; j_call: TRBJ1-1; d_call: NA; clone_size: NA; v_call: TRBV6-1
cdr3_aa: CASSQAQGATEAFF; cdr3_nt: TGCGCCAGCAGCCAAGCCCAGGGGGCCACTGAAGCTTTCTTT; j_call: TRBJ1-1; d_call: TRBD1; clone_size: NA; v_call: TRBV4-1
cdr3_aa: CASSYVAGAQETQYF; cdr3_nt: TGTGCCAGCAGCTACGTAGCGGGAGCGCAAGAGACCCAGTACTTC; j_call: TRBJ2-5; d_call: TRBD2; clone_size: many; v_call: TRBV7-9
cdr3_aa: CASITKRGTEAFF; cdr3_nt: TGTGCCAGCATTACCAAACGGGGGACTGAAGCTTTCTTT; j_call: TRBJ1-1; d_call: NA; clone_size: few; v_call: TRBV12-3/TRBV12-4
cdr3_aa: CASSYGVRGYTF; cdr3_nt: TGTGCCAGCAGTTACGGGGTGAGGGGCTACACCTTC; j_call: TRBJ1-2; d_call: NA; clone_size: many; v_call: TRBV12-3/TRBV12-4
cdr3_aa: CASSRADYGYTF; cdr3_nt: TGTGCCAGCAGTAGGGCTGACTATGGCTACACCTTC; j_call: TRBJ1-2; d_call: NA; clone_size: many; v_call: TRBV28
cdr3_aa: CASSPKAGQGNYGYTF; cdr3_nt: TGTGCCAGCAGCCCTAAGGCGGGACAGGGAAACTATGGCTACACCTTC; j_call: TRBJ1-2; d_call: TRBD1; clone_size: many; v_call: TRBV7-2
cdr3_aa: CASSQDAGDGYTF; cdr3_nt: TGCGCCAGCAGCCAAGACGCAGGGGATGGCTACACCTTC; j_call: TRBJ1-2; d_call: NA; clone_size: few; v_call: TRBV4-3
cdr3_aa: CASGLVPIDEQYF; cdr3_nt: TGTGCTAGTGGTTTGGTACCTATCGACGAGCAGTACTTC; j_call: TRBJ2-7; d_call: NA; clone_size: NA; v_call: TRBV12-5
cdr3_aa: CASSPTISYEQYF; cdr3_nt: TGTGCCAGCTCCCCTACTATTTCCTACGAGCAGTACTTC; j_call: TRBJ2-7; d_call: NA; clone_size: many; v_call: TRBV18
cdr3_aa: CSARGEGGTDTQYF; cdr3_nt: TGCAGTGCTAGGGGAGAAGGCGGCACAGATACGCAGTATTTT; j_call: TRBJ2-3; d_call: NA; clone_size: many; v_call: TRBV20-1
cdr3_aa: CSALDRNGVVEQFF; cdr3_nt: TGCAGTGCTCTCGACAGGAATGGGGTGGTTGAGCAGTTCTTC; j_call: TRBJ2-1; d_call: NA; clone_size: many; v_call: TRBV20-1
cdr3_aa: CASSFLQTGGNTEAFF; cdr3_nt: TGTGCCAGCAGTTTCCTTCAGACAGGGGGGAACACTGAAGCTTTCTTT; j_call: TRBJ1-1; d_call: TRBD1; clone_size: many; v_call: TRBV6-6
cdr3_aa: CASTSGRAGREQFF; cdr3_nt: TGTGCCAGCACTAGCGGGAGGGCCGGCCGGGAGCAGTTCTTC; j_call: TRBJ2-1; d_call: TRBD2; clone_size: many; v_call: TRBV28
cdr3_aa: CASSLGTSVMDVLTF; cdr3_nt: TGTGCCAGCAGCTTAGGTACTAGTGTTATGGACGTCCTGACTTTC; j_call: TRBJ2-6; d_call: NA; clone_size: few; v_call: TRBV13
cdr3_aa: CASSLEQGVTEAFF; cdr3_nt: TGTGCCAGCAGCTTAGAACAGGGAGTGACTGAAGCTTTCTTT; j_call: TRBJ1-1; d_call: NA; clone_size: NA; v_call: TRBV7-6
cdr3_aa: CATFLKGLGEQYF; cdr3_nt: TGTGCCACCTTCCTGAAGGGGCTTGGGGAGCAGTACTTC; j_call: TRBJ2-7; d_call: NA; clone_size: many; v_call: TRBV28
cdr3_aa: CASRRDRLNSGANVLTF; cdr3_nt: TGTGCCAGCAGGAGGGACAGACTCAACTCTGGGGCCAACGTCCTGACTTTC; j_call: TRBJ2-6; d_call: TRBD1; clone_size: many; v_call: TRBV2
cdr3_aa: CASSQGLAGVTDTQYF; cdr3_nt: TGTGCCAGCAGTCAGGGACTAGCGGGGGTCACAGATACGCAGTATTTT; j_call: TRBJ2-3; d_call: TRBD2; clone_size: many; v_call: TRBV6-5
cdr3_aa: CASSERGGGTEAFF; cdr3_nt: TGTGCCAGCAGTGAAAGGGGAGGGGGCACTGAAGCTTTCTTT; j_call: TRBJ1-1; d_call: NA; clone_size: few; v_call: TRBV6-1
cdr3_aa: CASSYRPSSTDTQYF; cdr3_nt: TGTGCCAGCAGTTACAGGCCATCTAGCACAGATACGCAGTATTTT; j_call: TRBJ2-3; d_call: NA; clone_size: NA; v_call: TRBV6-5
cdr3_aa: CASSYLTAGGGQFF; cdr3_nt: TGTGCCAGCAGTTACCTTACAGCGGGCGGGGGGCAGTTCTTC; j_call: TRBJ2-1; d_call: TRBD2; clone_size: few; v_call: TRBV6-6
cdr3_aa: CASSQGALPSSGNTIYF; cdr3_nt: TGCGCCAGCAGCCAAGGGGCCCTCCCGAGCTCTGGAAACACCATATATTTT; j_call: TRBJ1-3; d_call: NA; clone_size: NA; v_call: TRBV4-1
cdr3_aa: CSASTWQATDTQYF; cdr3_nt: TGCAGTGCTAGTACGTGGCAAGCCACAGATACGCAGTATTTT; j_call: TRBJ2-3; d_call: NA; clone_size: NA; v_call: TRBV20-1
cdr3_aa: CASSQPDRGDQPQHF; cdr3_nt: TGTGCCAGCAGCCAACCTGACAGGGGCGATCAGCCCCAGCATTTT; j_call: TRBJ1-5; d_call: TRBD1; clone_size: many; v_call: TRBV4-2
cdr3_aa: CASSPRGRTNEKLFF; cdr3_nt: TGTGCCAGCAGCCCCCGGGGCAGAACTAATGAAAAACTGTTTTTT; j_call: TRBJ1-4; d_call: NA; clone_size: many; v_call: TRBV13
cdr3_aa: CASTNWGGLMNTEAFF; cdr3_nt: TGTGCCAGCACCAATTGGGGGGGACTAATGAACACTGAAGCTTTCTTT; j_call: TRBJ1-1; d_call: NA; clone_size: many; v_call: TRBV12-3/TRBV12-4
cdr3_aa: CASSYSVGELFF; cdr3_nt: TGTGCCAGCAGTTACTCTGTCGGGGAGCTGTTTTTT; j_call: TRBJ2-2; d_call: NA; clone_size: few; v_call: TRBV6-2/TRBV6-3
cdr3_aa: CASSSASGENTGELFF; cdr3_nt: TGTGCCAGCAGCTCCGCTAGCGGGGAGAACACCGGGGAGCTGTTTTTT; j_call: TRBJ2-2; d_call: TRBD2; clone_size: NA; v_call: TRBV9
cdr3_aa: CASSQDSWTGGDEQFF; cdr3_nt: TGTGCCAGCAGCCAAGACTCCTGGACAGGGGGGGACGAGCAGTTCTTC; j_call: TRBJ2-1; d_call: TRBD1; clone_size: many; v_call: TRBV4-2
cdr3_aa: CASSQAGTEAFF; cdr3_nt: TGCGCCAGCAGCCAAGCAGGGACTGAAGCTTTCTTT; j_call: TRBJ1-1; d_call: NA; clone_size: few; v_call: TRBV4-1
cdr3_aa: CASSLDAGTDTQYF; cdr3_nt: TGTGCCAGCAGCTTAGATGCGGGCACAGATACGCAGTATTTT; j_call: TRBJ2-3; d_call: NA; clone_size: many; v_call: TRBV11-2
cdr3_aa: CASGLHERGLHF; cdr3_nt: TGTGCTAGTGGACTACACGAGCGGGGCCTCCACTTT; j_call: TRBJ1-6; d_call: NA; clone_size: few; v_call: TRBV12-5
cdr3_aa: CASSLAELRTDTQYF; cdr3_nt: TGTGCCAGCAGCTTAGCGGAGCTACGCACAGATACGCAGTATTTT; j_call: TRBJ2-3; d_call: NA; clone_size: few; v_call: TRBV7-8
cdr3_aa: CASSIPTSGNHLDEQFF; cdr3_nt: TGTGCCAGCAGCATCCCGACCAGCGGGAACCACCTTGATGAGCAGTTCTTC; j_call: TRBJ2-1; d_call: TRBD2; clone_size: many; v_call: TRBV7-2
cdr3_aa: CASSIGTAIDEQFF; cdr3_nt: TGTGCCAGTAGTATCGGGACAGCCATCGATGAGCAGTTCTTC; j_call: TRBJ2-1; d_call: TRBD1; clone_size: few; v_call: TRBV19
cdr3_aa: CASSLEVQTKEYF; cdr3_nt: TGTGCCAGCAGCTTAGAGGTCCAAACCAAAGAGTATTTT; j_call: TRBJ2-3; d_call: NA; clone_size: NA; v_call: TRBV7-2
cdr3_aa: CASSHEGLAHNEQFF; cdr3_nt: TGTGCCAGCAGCCACGAGGGACTAGCGCATAATGAGCAGTTCTTC; j_call: TRBJ2-1; d_call: TRBD2; clone_size: many; v_call: TRBV13
cdr3_aa: CASSPGGGLNSPLHF; cdr3_nt: TGTGCCAGCAGCCCAGGAGGAGGGTTAAACTCACCCCTCCACTTT; j_call: TRBJ1-6; d_call: NA; clone_size: few; v_call: TRBV28
cdr3_aa: CASRLSGTGELFF; cdr3_nt: TGCGCCAGCAGGCTGAGTGGCACCGGGGAGCTGTTTTTT; j_call: TRBJ2-2; d_call: NA; clone_size: many; v_call: TRBV5-1
cdr3_aa: CSARDPETSTDTQYF; cdr3_nt: TGCAGTGCTAGAGATCCTGAAACTAGCACAGATACGCAGTATTTT; j_call: TRBJ2-3; d_call: NA; clone_size: few; v_call: TRBV20-1
cdr3_aa: CASSLEASTNEQFF; cdr3_nt: TGTGCCAGCAGCTTAGAGGCTAGTACAAATGAGCAGTTCTTC; j_call: TRBJ2-1; d_call: NA; clone_size: NA; v_call: TRBV7-9
cdr3_aa: CSVDAWGGANVLTF; cdr3_nt: TGCAGCGTCGATGCCTGGGGAGGGGCCAACGTCCTGACTTTC; j_call: TRBJ2-6; d_call: NA; clone_size: NA; v_call: TRBV29-1
cdr3_aa: CAWSVSSKVTEAFF; cdr3_nt: TGTGCCTGGAGTGTTTCATCTAAGGTGACTGAAGCTTTCTTT; j_call: TRBJ1-1; d_call: NA; clone_size: NA; v_call: TRBV30
cdr3_aa: CASSLRGSRNEQFF; cdr3_nt: TGTGCCAGCAGTTTACGCGGGAGTAGGAATGAGCAGTTCTTC; j_call: TRBJ2-1; d_call: TRBD2; clone_size: many; v_call: TRBV27
cdr3_aa: CASSLGYLNTEAFF; cdr3_nt: TGCGCCAGCAGCTTGGGGTATTTGAACACTGAAGCTTTCTTT; j_call: TRBJ1-1; d_call: NA; clone_size: many; v_call: TRBV5-1
cdr3_aa: CASSWSDSRINSPLHF; cdr3_nt: TGCGCCAGCAGCTGGTCGGATTCGAGGATTAATTCACCCCTCCACTTT; j_call: TRBJ1-6; d_call: NA; clone_size: many; v_call: TRBV5-1
cdr3_aa: CATSRAPRGGYEQYF; cdr3_nt: TGTGCCACCAGCAGAGCCCCGAGGGGAGGGTACGAGCAGTACTTC; j_call: TRBJ2-7; d_call: TRBD2; clone_size: NA; v_call: TRBV15